Sequencing of this TCR beta chain was carried out in a study of blood T cells in healthy people across ages. Combining a sample-barcoded 5' primer with a J-beta primer mix, a second PCR ran for roughly 7 to 11 cycles. From the 5' RACE reads, TCRdb called clonotypes with MiXCR, one entry per CDR3 protein. The sample carries 1.8 million or so distinct CDR3 sequences, approximately 40% recorded once. The sample taken for sequencing was blood. This TCR derives from a human donor in good health.

CDR3 loop: CSASRGPNPNNEQFF. The CDR3 DNA sequence: TGCAGTGCTAGTCGCGGTCCGAACCCAAACAATGAGCAGTTCTTC. V usage is TRBV20-1 and J usage is TRBJ2-1, with D hard to call. The CDR3 length is 15 residues. V gave up 3 bases and J gave up 5 bases, with 17 bases separating them. CDR1 is DFQATT and CDR2 is SNEGSKA in the germline V gene (reference sequence).